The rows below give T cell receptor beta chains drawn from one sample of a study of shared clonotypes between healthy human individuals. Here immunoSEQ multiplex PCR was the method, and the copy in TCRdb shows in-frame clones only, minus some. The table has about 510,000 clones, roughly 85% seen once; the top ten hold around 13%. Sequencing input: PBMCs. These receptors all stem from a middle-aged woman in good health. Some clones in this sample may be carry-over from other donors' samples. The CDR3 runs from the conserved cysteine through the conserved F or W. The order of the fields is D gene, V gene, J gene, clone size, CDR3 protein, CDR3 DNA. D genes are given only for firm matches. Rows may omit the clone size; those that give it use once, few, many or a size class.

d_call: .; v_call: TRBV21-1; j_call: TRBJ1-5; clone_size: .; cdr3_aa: CASSPPRGKAFSNQPQHF; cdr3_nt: TGTGCCAGCAGCCCCCCCAGGGGCAAGGCTTTTAGCAATCAGCCCCAGCATTTT
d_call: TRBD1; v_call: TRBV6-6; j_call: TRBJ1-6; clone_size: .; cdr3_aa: CASSLPQGADSTPLHF; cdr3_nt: TGTGCCAGCAGTTTACCGCAGGGGGCCGATAGTACACCCCTCCACTTT
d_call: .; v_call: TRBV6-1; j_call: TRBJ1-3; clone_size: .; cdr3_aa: CASSELTGWDTIYF; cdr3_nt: TGTGCCAGCAGTGAACTAACAGGGTGGGACACCATATATTTT
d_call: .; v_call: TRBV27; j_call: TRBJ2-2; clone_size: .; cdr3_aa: CASSPGWNTGELFF; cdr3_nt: TGTGCCAGCAGCCCCGGGTGGAACACCGGGGAGCTGTTTTTT
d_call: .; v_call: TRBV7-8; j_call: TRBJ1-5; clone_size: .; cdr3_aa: CASSSRRVGNQPQHF; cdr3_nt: TGTGCCAGCAGCTCACGGAGGGTGGGCAATCAGCCCCAGCATTTT
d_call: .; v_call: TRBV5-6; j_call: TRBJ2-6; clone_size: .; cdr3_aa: CASSSITVRSGANVLTF; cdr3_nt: TGTGCCAGCAGCTCCATAACGGTCCGTTCCGGGGCCAACGTCCTGACTTTC
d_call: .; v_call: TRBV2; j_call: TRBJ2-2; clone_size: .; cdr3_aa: CATVGDTGELFF; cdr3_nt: TGTGCCACCGTCGGGGACACCGGGGAGCTGTTTTTT
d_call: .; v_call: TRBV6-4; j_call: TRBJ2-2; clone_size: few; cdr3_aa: CATQEGGAGELFF; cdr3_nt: TGTGCCACTCAAGAAGGGGGAGCCGGGGAGCTGTTTTTT
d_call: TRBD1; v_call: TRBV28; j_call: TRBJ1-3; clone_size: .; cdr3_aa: CASSGRTGSSGNTIYF; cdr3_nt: TGTGCCAGCAGTGGACGGACAGGGAGCTCTGGAAACACCATATATTTT
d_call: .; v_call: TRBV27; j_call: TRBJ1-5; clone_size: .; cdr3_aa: CASSPNSLYSNQPQHF; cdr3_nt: TGTGCCAGCAGTCCAAATAGTCTTTATAGCAATCAGCCCCAGCATTTT
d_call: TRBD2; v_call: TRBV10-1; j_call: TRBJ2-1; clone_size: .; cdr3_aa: CVSGPSGTDEQFF; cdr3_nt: TGCGTAAGTGGGCCTAGCGGTACGGATGAGCAGTTCTTC
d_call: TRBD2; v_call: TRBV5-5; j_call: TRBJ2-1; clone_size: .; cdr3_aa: CASSPGPGLAGNEQFF; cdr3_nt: TGTGCCAGCAGCCCGGGGCCCGGACTAGCTGGCAATGAGCAGTTCTTC
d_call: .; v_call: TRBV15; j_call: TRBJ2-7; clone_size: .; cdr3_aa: CATSRDWQHREQYF; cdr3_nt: TGTGCCACCAGCAGAGACTGGCAGCATAGGGAGCAGTACTTC
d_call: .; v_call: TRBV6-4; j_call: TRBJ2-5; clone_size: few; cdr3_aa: CASSPDWNQETQYF; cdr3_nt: TGTGCCAGCAGCCCGGACTGGAATCAAGAGACCCAGTACTTC
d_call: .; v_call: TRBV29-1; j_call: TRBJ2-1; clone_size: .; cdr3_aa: CSAPREGFSYNEQFF; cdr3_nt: TGCAGCGCCCCTCGCGAGGGATTCTCCTACAATGAGCAGTTCTTC
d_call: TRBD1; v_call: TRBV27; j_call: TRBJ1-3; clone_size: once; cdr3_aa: CASSGLGQGGNTIYF; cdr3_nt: TGTGCCAGCAGTGGCCTTGGACAGGGGGGAAACACCATATATTTT
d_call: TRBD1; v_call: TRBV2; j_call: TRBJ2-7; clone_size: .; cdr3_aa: CASRTGTGTYEQYF; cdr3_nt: TGTGCCAGCAGGACCGGGACAGGAACCTACGAGCAGTACTTC
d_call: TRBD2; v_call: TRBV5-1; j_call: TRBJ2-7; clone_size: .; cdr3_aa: CASSFRGRAGEQYF; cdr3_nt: TGCGCCAGCAGCTTCCGCGGGAGGGCTGGGGAGCAGTACTTC
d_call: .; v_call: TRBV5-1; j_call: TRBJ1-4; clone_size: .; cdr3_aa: CASSVQGTATNEKLFF; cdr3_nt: TGCGCCAGCAGCGTACAGGGTACAGCAACTAATGAAAAACTGTTTTTT
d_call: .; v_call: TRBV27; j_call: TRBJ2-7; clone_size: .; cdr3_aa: CASSSPLMGRDLGYEQYF; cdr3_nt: TGTGCCAGCAGTTCACCCCTCATGGGCAGGGATCTTGGCTACGAGCAGTACTTC
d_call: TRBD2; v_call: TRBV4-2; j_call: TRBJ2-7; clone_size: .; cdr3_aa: CASSQEGTRDYEQYF; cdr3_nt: TGTGCCAGCAGCCAAGAGGGGACTAGAGACTACGAGCAGTACTTC
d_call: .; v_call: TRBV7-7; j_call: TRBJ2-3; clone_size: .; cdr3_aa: CASSLGTAGTDTQYF; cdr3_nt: TGTGCCAGCAGCTTAGGGACAGCCGGCACAGATACGCAGTATTTT
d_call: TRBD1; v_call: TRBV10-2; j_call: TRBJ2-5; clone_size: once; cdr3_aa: CASSRTGGETQYF; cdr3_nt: TGCGCCAGCAGTCGGACAGGGGGGGAGACCCAGTACTTC
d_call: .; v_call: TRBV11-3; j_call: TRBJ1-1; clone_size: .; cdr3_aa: CASSLSLCRGHGRGEAFF; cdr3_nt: TGTGCCAGCAGCTTGAGTTTATGCCGGGGACACGGGAGGGGGGAAGCTTTCTTT
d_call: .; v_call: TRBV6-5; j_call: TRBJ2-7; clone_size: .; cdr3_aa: CASSMPRDPYEQYF; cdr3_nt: TGTGCCAGCAGTATGCCCAGGGACCCCTACGAGCAGTACTTC
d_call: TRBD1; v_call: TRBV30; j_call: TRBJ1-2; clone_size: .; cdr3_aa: CAWSSTGGSWGYTF; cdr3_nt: TGTGCCTGGAGTTCGACAGGGGGCTCTTGGGGCTACACCTTC
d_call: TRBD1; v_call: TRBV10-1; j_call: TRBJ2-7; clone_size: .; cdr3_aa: CASSRTGPKRYEQYF; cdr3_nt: TGCGCCAGCAGTCGGACAGGACCCAAACGATACGAGCAGTACTTC
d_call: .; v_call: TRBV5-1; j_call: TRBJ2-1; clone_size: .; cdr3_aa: CASSLTSHEQFF; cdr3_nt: TGCGCCAGCAGCTTGACTAGCCATGAGCAGTTCTTC
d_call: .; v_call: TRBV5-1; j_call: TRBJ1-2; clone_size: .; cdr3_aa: CASSLAVVSTQNYGYTF; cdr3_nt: TGCGCCAGCAGCTTGGCCGTGGTTAGTACACAGAACTATGGCTACACCTTC
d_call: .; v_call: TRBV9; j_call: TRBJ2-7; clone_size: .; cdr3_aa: CASSVEPTPYEQYF; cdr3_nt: TGTGCCAGCAGCGTAGAACCGACACCCTACGAGCAGTACTTC
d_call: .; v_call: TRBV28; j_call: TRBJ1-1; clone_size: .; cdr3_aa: CASISPSGTEAFF; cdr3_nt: TGTGCCAGCATCAGCCCCTCAGGGACTGAAGCTTTCTTT
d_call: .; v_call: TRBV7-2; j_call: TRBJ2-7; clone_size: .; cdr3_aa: CASSLAVAYEQYF; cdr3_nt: TGTGCCAGCAGCTTAGCGGTCGCCTACGAGCAGTACTTC
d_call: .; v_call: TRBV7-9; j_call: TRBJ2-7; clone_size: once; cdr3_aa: CAGSLGRGWHEQYF; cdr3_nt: TGTGCCGGCAGCTTAGGGCGGGGTTGGCACGAGCAGTACTTC
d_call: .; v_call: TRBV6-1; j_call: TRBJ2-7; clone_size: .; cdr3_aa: CASSEEDTGSYEQYF; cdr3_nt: TGTGCCAGCAGTGAAGAGGACACTGGCTCCTACGAGCAGTACTTC
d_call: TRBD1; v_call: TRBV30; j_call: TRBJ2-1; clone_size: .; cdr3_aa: CAWRRQGAGNEQFF; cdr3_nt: TGTGCCTGGAGGCGACAGGGGGCTGGCAATGAGCAGTTCTTC
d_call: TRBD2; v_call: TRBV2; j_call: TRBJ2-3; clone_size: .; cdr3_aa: CASSGTSGDTDTQYF; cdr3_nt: TGTGCCAGCAGTGGGACTAGCGGAGACACAGATACGCAGTATTTT
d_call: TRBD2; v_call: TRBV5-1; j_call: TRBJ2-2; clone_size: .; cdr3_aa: CASSLVNSGSFGAGELFF; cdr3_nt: TGCGCCAGCAGCTTGGTTAATAGCGGGAGTTTTGGCGCCGGGGAGCTGTTTTTT
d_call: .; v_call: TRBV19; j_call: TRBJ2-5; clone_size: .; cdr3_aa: CASNPGTKVETQYF; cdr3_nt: TGTGCCAGTAACCCCGGGACCAAGGTAGAGACCCAGTACTTC
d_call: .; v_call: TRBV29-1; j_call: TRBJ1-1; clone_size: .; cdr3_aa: CSVVRGNMNTEAFF; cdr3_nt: TGCAGCGTTGTTCGAGGAAACATGAACACTGAAGCTTTCTTT
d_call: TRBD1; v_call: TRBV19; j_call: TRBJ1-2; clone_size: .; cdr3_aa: CASSIDAGGSYGYTF; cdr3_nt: TGTGCCAGTAGTATAGATGCAGGGGGCTCCTATGGCTACACCTTC
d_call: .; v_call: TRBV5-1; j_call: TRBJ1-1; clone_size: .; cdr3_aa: CASSLGGGYNTEAFF; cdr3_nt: TGCGCCAGCAGCTTGGGTGGGGGGTACAACACTGAAGCTTTCTTT
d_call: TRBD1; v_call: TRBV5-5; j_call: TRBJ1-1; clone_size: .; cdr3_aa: CASSFDRAMNTEAFF; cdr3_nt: TGTGCCAGCAGCTTCGACAGGGCCATGAACACTGAAGCTTTCTTT